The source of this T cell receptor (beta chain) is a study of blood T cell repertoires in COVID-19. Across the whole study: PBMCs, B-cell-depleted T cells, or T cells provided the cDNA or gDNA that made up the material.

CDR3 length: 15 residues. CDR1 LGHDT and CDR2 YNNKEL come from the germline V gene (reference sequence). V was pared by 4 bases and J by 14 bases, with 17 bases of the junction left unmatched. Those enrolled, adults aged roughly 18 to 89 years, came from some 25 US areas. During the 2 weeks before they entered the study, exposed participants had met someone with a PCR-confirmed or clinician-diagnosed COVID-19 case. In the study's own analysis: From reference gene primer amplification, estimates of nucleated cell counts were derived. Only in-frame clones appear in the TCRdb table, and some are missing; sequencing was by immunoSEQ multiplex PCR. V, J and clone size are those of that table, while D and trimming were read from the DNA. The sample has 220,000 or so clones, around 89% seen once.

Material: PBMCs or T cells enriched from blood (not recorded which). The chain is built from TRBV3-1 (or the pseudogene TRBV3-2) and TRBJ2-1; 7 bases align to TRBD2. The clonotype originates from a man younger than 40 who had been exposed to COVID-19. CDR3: CASSPFRTSRKTEFF. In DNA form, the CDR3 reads TGTGCCAGCAGCCCATTCCGGACTAGTAGAAAAACAGAGTTCTTC.